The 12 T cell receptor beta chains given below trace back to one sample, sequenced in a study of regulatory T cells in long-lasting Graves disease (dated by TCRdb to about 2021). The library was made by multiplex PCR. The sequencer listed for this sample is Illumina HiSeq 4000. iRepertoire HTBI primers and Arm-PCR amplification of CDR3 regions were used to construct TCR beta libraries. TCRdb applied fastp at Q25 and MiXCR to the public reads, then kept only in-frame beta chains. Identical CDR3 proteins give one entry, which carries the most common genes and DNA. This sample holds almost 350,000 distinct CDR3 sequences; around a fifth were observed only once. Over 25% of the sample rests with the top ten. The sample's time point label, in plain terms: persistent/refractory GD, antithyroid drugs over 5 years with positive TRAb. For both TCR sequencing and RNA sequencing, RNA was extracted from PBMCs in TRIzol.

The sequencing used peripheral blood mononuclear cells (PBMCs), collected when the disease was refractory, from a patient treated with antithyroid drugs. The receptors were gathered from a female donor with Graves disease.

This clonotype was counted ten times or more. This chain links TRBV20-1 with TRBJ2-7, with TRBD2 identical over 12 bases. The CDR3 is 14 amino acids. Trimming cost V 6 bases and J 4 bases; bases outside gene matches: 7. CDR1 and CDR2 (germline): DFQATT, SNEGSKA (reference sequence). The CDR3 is CSAPRLAGEYEQYF. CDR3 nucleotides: TGCAGTGCGCCCCGACTAGCGGGAGAATACGAGCAGTACTTC.

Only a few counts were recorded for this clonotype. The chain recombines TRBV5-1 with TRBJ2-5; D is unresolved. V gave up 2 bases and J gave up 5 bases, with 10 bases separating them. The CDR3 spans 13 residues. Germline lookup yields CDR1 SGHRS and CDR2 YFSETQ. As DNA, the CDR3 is TGCGCCAGCAGCTTACAACAACGGGAGACCCAGTACTTC. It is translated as CASSLQQRETQYF.

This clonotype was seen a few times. CDR3: CATAQGLAGGLLGYNEQFF. The CDR3, as DNA: TGTGCCACAGCTCAAGGGCTAGCGGGAGGGCTACTCGGATACAATGAGCAGTTCTTC. The chain recombines TRBV7-9 with TRBJ2-1; TRBD2 agrees at 12 bases. J lost 4 bases, V lost 10 bases, and 20 bases had no gene match. This CDR3 is 19 amino acids long. Germline lookup yields CDR1 SEHNR and CDR2 FQNEAQ (reference sequence).

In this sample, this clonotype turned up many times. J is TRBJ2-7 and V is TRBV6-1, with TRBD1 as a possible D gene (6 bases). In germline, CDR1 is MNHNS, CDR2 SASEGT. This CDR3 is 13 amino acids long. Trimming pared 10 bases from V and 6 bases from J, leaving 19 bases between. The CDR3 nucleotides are TGTGCCACTGCCGGCACAGGGACGGGCGAGCAGTACTTC. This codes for CATAGTGTGEQYF.

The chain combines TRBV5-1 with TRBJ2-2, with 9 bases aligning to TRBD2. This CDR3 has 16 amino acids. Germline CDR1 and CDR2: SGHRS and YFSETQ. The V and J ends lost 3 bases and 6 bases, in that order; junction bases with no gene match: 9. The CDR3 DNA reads TGCGCCAGCAGCTCGTCTAGCGGGAAAAACCCCGGGGAGCTGTTTTTT. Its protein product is CASSSSSGKNPGELFF.

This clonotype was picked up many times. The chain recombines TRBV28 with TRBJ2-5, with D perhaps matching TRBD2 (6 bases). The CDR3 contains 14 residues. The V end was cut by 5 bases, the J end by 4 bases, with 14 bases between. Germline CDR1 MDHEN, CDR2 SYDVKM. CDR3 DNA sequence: TGTGCCAGCAGTCCGGGACTTCGGGGAGAGACCCAGTACTTC. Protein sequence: CASSPGLRGETQYF.

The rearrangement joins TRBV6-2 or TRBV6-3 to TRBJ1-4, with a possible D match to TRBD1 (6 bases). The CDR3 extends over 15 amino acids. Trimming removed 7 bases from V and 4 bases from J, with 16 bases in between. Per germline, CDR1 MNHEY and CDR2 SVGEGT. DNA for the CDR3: TGTGCCAGCACGCCGGCATGGGGGCTTAATGAAAAACTGTTTTTT. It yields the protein CASTPAWGLNEKLFF.

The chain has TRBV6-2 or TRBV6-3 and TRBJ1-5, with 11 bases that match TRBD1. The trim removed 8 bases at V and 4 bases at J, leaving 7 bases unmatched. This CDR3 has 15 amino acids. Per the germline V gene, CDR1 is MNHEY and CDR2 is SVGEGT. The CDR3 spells CASAFGTGGNQPQHF. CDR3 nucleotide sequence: TGTGCCAGCGCTTTCGGGACAGGGGGAAATCAGCCCCAGCATTTT.

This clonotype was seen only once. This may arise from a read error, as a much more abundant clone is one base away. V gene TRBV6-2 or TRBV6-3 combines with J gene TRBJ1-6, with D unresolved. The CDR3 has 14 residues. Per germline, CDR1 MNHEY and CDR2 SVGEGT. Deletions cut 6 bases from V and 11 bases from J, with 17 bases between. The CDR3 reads CASSPGRGSPPLHF. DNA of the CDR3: TGTGCCAGCAGCCCCGGGCGCGGAAGTCCACCCCTCCACTTT.

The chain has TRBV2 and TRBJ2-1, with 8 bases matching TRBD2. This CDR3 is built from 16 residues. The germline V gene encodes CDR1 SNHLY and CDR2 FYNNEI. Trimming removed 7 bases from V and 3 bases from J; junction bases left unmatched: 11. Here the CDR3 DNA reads TGTGCCAGCACTCCGCAGAGGCGGGAGGTCTACAATGAGCAGTTCTTC. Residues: CASTPQRREVYNEQFF.

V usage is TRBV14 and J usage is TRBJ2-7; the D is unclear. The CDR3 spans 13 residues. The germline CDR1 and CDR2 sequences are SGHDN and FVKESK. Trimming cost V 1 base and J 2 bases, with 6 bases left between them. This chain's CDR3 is CASSQVHPYEQYF. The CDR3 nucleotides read TGTGCCAGCAGCCAAGTACATCCCTACGAGCAGTACTTC.

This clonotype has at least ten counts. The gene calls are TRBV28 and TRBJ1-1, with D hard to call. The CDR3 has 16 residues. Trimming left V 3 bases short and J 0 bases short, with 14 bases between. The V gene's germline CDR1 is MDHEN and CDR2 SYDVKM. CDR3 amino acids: CASSFLRFSMNTEAFF. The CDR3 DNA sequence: TGTGCCAGCAGTTTCCTCAGGTTCTCGATGAACACTGAAGCTTTCTTT.